The count of the clone carrying this T cell receptor (beta chain) is one. Here immunoSEQ multiplex PCR was the method, and the copy in TCRdb shows in-frame clones only, minus some. The sample consists of approximately 2,200,000 clones, 93% of them appearing once. Naive CD8 cells lacked CD45RO and underwent positive selection for CCR7, leaving out terminally differentiated effector memory CD45RA+ cells. The sample is drawn from a study of shared clonotypes between healthy human individuals. Overall study: Sampling drew on donors who were a couple of women and three men aged 18 to 49.

This CDR3 has 13 amino acids. Germline CDR1 is MNHNS and CDR2 is SASEGT. V was cut by 5 bases and J by 7 bases, with 15 bases left in between. This TCR was sampled from a man in his late teens or twenties in good health. Some clones in this sample may be carry-over from other donors' samples. This rearrangement joins TRBV6-1 to TRBJ2-7; possibly TRBD2 for D (6 bases). Sequencing was done on a sample of naive CD8+ T cells from PBMCs. The CDR3 region is CASSLVRDWEQYF. The CDR3 region has the DNA TGTGCCAGCAGTCTGGTCAGGGACTGGGAGCAGTACTTC.